This is a list of T cell receptor beta chains from one sample in a study of blood T cells in healthy people across ages. TCRdb recomputed calls from the 5' RACE reads with MiXCR, one row per CDR3 protein. Of 550,000 to 700,000 distinct CDR3 sequences listed, 25% to 30% are singletons. Material for sequencing was blood. The receptors here all came from a woman in her 70s in good health. CDR3s include the opening cysteine and the closing phenylalanine or tryptophan. Fields, in order: CDR3 length, V gene, J gene, CDR3 protein.

>13|TRBV20-1|TRBJ2-4
CSAMWIAKNIQYF
>16|TRBV5-6|TRBJ2-3
CASRYDPRESTDTQYF
>12|TRBV5-1|TRBJ1-2
CASGTGNYGYTF
>15|TRBV4-2|TRBJ2-3
CASSQEELLPDTQYF
>17|TRBV7-8|TRBJ1-4
CASSLGLVGTGDEKLFF
>15|TRBV10-3|TRBJ1-1
CAISGLGISNTEAFF
>13|TRBV6-8|TRBJ1-1
CASRSNMNTEAFF
>14|TRBV2|TRBJ2-1
CASGGLAGINEQFF
>11|TRBV7-2|TRBJ1-2
CASSVIGGYTF
>15|TRBV24-1|TRBJ2-2
CATSEGQTNTGELFF
>17|TRBV20-1|TRBJ2-6
CSARARALGTGANVLTF